The T cell receptor beta chain described here comes from a study of CD8+ T cells in alopecia areata. Study summary: The drug, oral tofacitinib, was given to treated patients at 5 to 10 mg twice daily. Regarding the study as a whole: Alopecia totalis/universalis scalp especially showed more expanded CD8+ clones than normal scalp. Amid tofacitinib therapy, many expanded lesional clones stayed present in scalp and blood.

Treatment indicated: oral pan-JAK inhibitor, 5-10 mg twice daily. Trimming removed 4 bases from V and 5 bases from J, with 8 bases in between. The germline V gene has CDR1 SGHVS and CDR2 FNYEAQ. The length of the CDR3 is 12 residues. A remark on this clone: Its antigen is currently unknown.

In each case, RNA was isolated and then reverse transcribed into cDNA as the sequencing template. Profiled with immunoSEQ multiplex PCR; TCRdb holds only in-frame clones, not every one. The sample includes 100,000 or so clones, 55% to 75% of them seen just once. The source is a human donor with alopecia areata. The chain joins TRBV7-6 to TRBJ1-2; D unclear. Sequences were derived from CD8+ T cells sorted from blood, sampled at approximately week 56, from a patient treated with tofacitinib. In DNA form, the CDR3 reads TGTGCCAGCAGCTCTGACACGTATGGCTACACCTTC. It is translated as CASSSDTYGYTF.